This T cell receptor (beta chain) was captured by sequencing in a study of cytomegalovirus exposure and HLA in healthy donors. General study points: The classifier, whose performance was assessed in both the original and validation cohorts, reportedly diagnosed cytomegalovirus status with high specificity and sensitivity.

This CDR3 spans 12 amino acids. CDR1 is LNHDA and CDR2 is SQIVND in the germline V gene (reference sequence). Trimming took 10 bases from V and 7 from J, leaving 13 bases between them. The primer mix had 60 Vbeta and 13 Jbeta primers. Profiled with immunoSEQ multiplex PCR; TCRdb holds only in-frame clones, not every one. The table has around 110,000 clones, about four fifths seen once. In its sample, this clone was seen once. Antigen: not known. Sequenced: PBMCs. The receptor was derived from a woman aged 25 to 39 in good health and CMV-seronegative. The chain carries TRBV19 and TRBJ2-2; tentatively, D is TRBD2 (6 bases). Here the CDR3 reads CATSEEGGELFF. The DNA for the CDR3 is TGTGCCACATCCGAGGAGGGCGGGGAGCTGTTTTTT.